These T cell receptor beta chains were read from a single sample in a study of T-cell reconstitution after alpha-beta-depleted transplantation in children. TCRdb re-analysed the PCR reads in MiXCR, keeping a single row per CDR3 protein. The sample has some 440,000 distinct CDR3 sequences, roughly 15% seen once. This material consisted of PBMCs, mostly from graft donor cells, taken 360 days after TCRalphabeta/CD19-depleted stem cell transplant. The receptors originated from a boy younger than two who had a stem cell transplant for Wiskott-Aldrich syndrome, so the T cells may come from the graft donor. The CDR3 runs from the conserved cysteine through the conserved F or W. Each record gives: CDR3 DNA, CDR3 protein, clone size, CDR3 length, J gene, D gene, V gene. D genes are given only for firm matches. Size is omitted from some rows. Given values are once, few, many or a class for expanded clones.

CDR3nt: TGTGCCAGCAGTTACGCACCCGCAACTAATGAAAAACTGTTTTTT; CDR3aa: CASSYAPATNEKLFF; abundance: few; len: 15; j_gene: TRBJ1-4; d_gene: NA; v_gene: TRBV6-5
CDR3nt: TGTGCCAGCACCAAATCAACCACGGTGCAGTACTTC; CDR3aa: CASTKSTTVQYF; abundance: NA; len: 12; j_gene: TRBJ2-7; d_gene: NA; v_gene: TRBV12-3/TRBV12-4
CDR3nt: TGCGCCAGCAGCTTGGCCGAAGATACGCAGTATTTT; CDR3aa: CASSLAEDTQYF; abundance: many; len: 12; j_gene: TRBJ2-3; d_gene: NA; v_gene: TRBV7-9
CDR3nt: TGTGCCAGTATGGGGCGGGAGGGCCCCTACAATGAGCAGTTCTTC; CDR3aa: CASMGREGPYNEQFF; abundance: NA; len: 15; j_gene: TRBJ2-1; d_gene: TRBD2; v_gene: TRBV19
CDR3nt: TGTGCCAGCAGCTTTGTTGGGGCAGATACGCAGTATTTT; CDR3aa: CASSFVGADTQYF; abundance: NA; len: 13; j_gene: TRBJ2-3; d_gene: NA; v_gene: TRBV11-2
CDR3nt: TGTGCCATCAGTACGGGCGGACTAGCTGTGGATACGCAGTATTTT; CDR3aa: CAISTGGLAVDTQYF; abundance: few; len: 15; j_gene: TRBJ2-3; d_gene: TRBD2; v_gene: TRBV10-3
CDR3nt: TGTGCCAGCATCCAGGGACTAGCGGGAGCTAAGCAGTACTTC; CDR3aa: CASIQGLAGAKQYF; abundance: NA; len: 14; j_gene: TRBJ2-7; d_gene: TRBD2; v_gene: TRBV5-5
CDR3nt: TGTGCCAGCAGTCTTTGGGTAGCGGGAGTCACAGATACGCAGTATTTT; CDR3aa: CASSLWVAGVTDTQYF; abundance: few; len: 16; j_gene: TRBJ2-3; d_gene: TRBD2; v_gene: TRBV12-3/TRBV12-4
CDR3nt: TGTGCCAGCAGCCAAGGGCGGCAGGGGGCCCCCTACGAGCAGTACTTC; CDR3aa: CASSQGRQGAPYEQYF; abundance: few; len: 16; j_gene: TRBJ2-7; d_gene: TRBD1; v_gene: TRBV4-2
CDR3nt: TGTGCCAGCAGTTGGGTGCCTCTGTACGAGCAGTACTTC; CDR3aa: CASSWVPLYEQYF; abundance: NA; len: 13; j_gene: TRBJ2-7; d_gene: NA; v_gene: TRBV7-2
CDR3nt: TGCGCCAGCAGCTTAACAGGGGACACAGATACGCAGTATTTT; CDR3aa: CASSLTGDTDTQYF; abundance: NA; len: 14; j_gene: TRBJ2-3; d_gene: TRBD1; v_gene: TRBV5-1
CDR3nt: TGTGCCAGCAGTGATTCCCTAGCGGGAGGGCCCACAGATACGCAGTATTTT; CDR3aa: CASSDSLAGGPTDTQYF; abundance: NA; len: 17; j_gene: TRBJ2-3; d_gene: TRBD2; v_gene: TRBV25-1
CDR3nt: TGTGCCAGCAGTTTAAGGCTAGCGGGGAAGTACTTC; CDR3aa: CASSLRLAGKYF; abundance: NA; len: 12; j_gene: TRBJ2-7; d_gene: TRBD2; v_gene: TRBV12-3/TRBV12-4
CDR3nt: TGTGCCAGCAGTTTAACGGGACCGGGGAGGGAGACCCAGTACTTC; CDR3aa: CASSLTGPGRETQYF; abundance: NA; len: 15; j_gene: TRBJ2-5; d_gene: NA; v_gene: TRBV12-3/TRBV12-4
CDR3nt: TGTGCCAGCCGCCGTAGCGGGGTCTACAATGAGCAGTTCTTC; CDR3aa: CASRRSGVYNEQFF; abundance: few; len: 14; j_gene: TRBJ2-1; d_gene: TRBD2; v_gene: TRBV7-9
CDR3nt: TGTGCCAGCAAAGGCACCCCTCCCAAGGCGACCGGGGAGCTGTTTTTT; CDR3aa: CASKGTPPKATGELFF; abundance: NA; len: 16; j_gene: TRBJ2-2; d_gene: NA; v_gene: TRBV12-3/TRBV12-4
CDR3nt: TGTGCCAGCAGCGAACGAATGGGAGGGACTAGCGGGACGGGTACGCAGTATTTT; CDR3aa: CASSERMGGTSGTGTQYF; abundance: NA; len: 18; j_gene: TRBJ2-3; d_gene: TRBD2; v_gene: TRBV9
CDR3nt: TGTACCAGCAGTCTGAGGGAGACCCAGTACTTC; CDR3aa: CTSSLRETQYF; abundance: NA; len: 11; j_gene: TRBJ2-5; d_gene: NA; v_gene: TRBV28
CDR3nt: TGTGCCAGCAGTTTATCAGGGGAGATTAGCTCCTACGAGCAGTACTTC; CDR3aa: CASSLSGEISSYEQYF; abundance: NA; len: 16; j_gene: TRBJ2-7; d_gene: NA; v_gene: TRBV12-3/TRBV12-4
CDR3nt: TGTGCCAGCAGTCCCCTTATCGGGGAAGCCAAAAACATTCAGTACTTC; CDR3aa: CASSPLIGEAKNIQYF; abundance: NA; len: 16; j_gene: TRBJ2-4; d_gene: NA; v_gene: TRBV12-3/TRBV12-4
CDR3nt: TGTGCCACTCAGGGGACAGGGGCCACAGTCTGGGGAGAGACCCAGTACTTC; CDR3aa: CATQGTGATVWGETQYF; abundance: few; len: 17; j_gene: TRBJ2-5; d_gene: TRBD1; v_gene: TRBV15
CDR3nt: TGTGCCATCAGTCGGACTAGCGGGGACGAGCAGTACTTC; CDR3aa: CAISRTSGDEQYF; abundance: NA; len: 13; j_gene: TRBJ2-7; d_gene: TRBD2; v_gene: TRBV10-3
CDR3nt: TGTGCCAGCAGCTGGCTAGCGGGAGGGTACAATGAGCAGTTCTTC; CDR3aa: CASSWLAGGYNEQFF; abundance: few; len: 15; j_gene: TRBJ2-1; d_gene: TRBD2; v_gene: TRBV7-9
CDR3nt: TGTGCCAGCCGAACCGGGACTAAAGGGAACATTCAGTACTTC; CDR3aa: CASRTGTKGNIQYF; abundance: few; len: 14; j_gene: TRBJ2-4; d_gene: TRBD2; v_gene: TRBV6-1
CDR3nt: TGTGCCACCACTAGCGGGAGGAAAAATGAGCAGTTCTTC; CDR3aa: CATTSGRKNEQFF; abundance: NA; len: 13; j_gene: TRBJ2-1; d_gene: TRBD2; v_gene: TRBV24-1
CDR3nt: TGTGCCAGCAGCTTACGAGGACAGGCTGGCTACGAGCAGTACTTC; CDR3aa: CASSLRGQAGYEQYF; abundance: NA; len: 15; j_gene: TRBJ2-7; d_gene: TRBD1; v_gene: TRBV7-2
CDR3nt: TGTGCCAGCAGTTTAAGTTTTTTGGCTGAAGCTTTCTTT; CDR3aa: CASSLSFLAEAFF; abundance: many; len: 13; j_gene: TRBJ1-1; d_gene: NA; v_gene: TRBV27
CDR3nt: TGTGCCAGCAGTTCCTCTCCTGGGACGGCTAACTATGGCTACACCTTC; CDR3aa: CASSSSPGTANYGYTF; abundance: few; len: 16; j_gene: TRBJ1-2; d_gene: NA; v_gene: TRBV12-3/TRBV12-4
CDR3nt: TGCAGCGTTGCCGTCTACAGGGGACTCTCCTACAATGAGCAGTTCTTC; CDR3aa: CSVAVYRGLSYNEQFF; abundance: many; len: 16; j_gene: TRBJ2-1; d_gene: NA; v_gene: TRBV29-1
CDR3nt: TGTGCCAGCAGTTTCGTGGGAGCCGGAAACACCATATATTTT; CDR3aa: CASSFVGAGNTIYF; abundance: NA; len: 14; j_gene: TRBJ1-3; d_gene: NA; v_gene: TRBV12-3/TRBV12-4
CDR3nt: TGTGCCAGCAGCGGGACTTTTGGCTCCTACGAGCAGTACTTC; CDR3aa: CASSGTFGSYEQYF; abundance: NA; len: 14; j_gene: TRBJ2-7; d_gene: NA; v_gene: TRBV12-3/TRBV12-4
CDR3nt: TGCAGTGCTAGAGGGAAGACAGGGATTGAAGAGACCCAGTACTTC; CDR3aa: CSARGKTGIEETQYF; abundance: NA; len: 15; j_gene: TRBJ2-5; d_gene: TRBD1; v_gene: TRBV20-1